Sequencing of this TCR beta chain was carried out in a study of blood T cell repertoires in COVID-19. The overall study: COVID-19 samples from acute and convalescent phases originated in the United States, Italy and Spain.

J gave up 5 bases and V 3 bases, and 2 bases lay outside the gene matches. Per germline, CDR1 SGHTA and CDR2 FQGNSA. The CDR3 spans 15 residues. In the original workflow: For nucleated cells, counts were estimated from reference gene primer amplification. Clones were read by immunoSEQ multiplex PCR, and TCRdb kept only the in-frame ones, dropping some. That table supplies the V and J calls and clone size; D and trimming were determined from the DNA. The sample lists about 84,000 clones, approximately 86% occurring once. This clone was found once. The sequencing sample was made of peripheral blood. This clonotype was sampled from a woman aged 80 or older with acute or convalescent COVID-19. This chain uses TRBV7-2 with TRBJ2-1; 12 bases agree with TRBD2. CDR3 sequence: CASSFWTSGNNEQFF. As DNA, the CDR3 is TGTGCCAGCAGCTTTTGGACTAGCGGGAACAATGAGCAGTTCTTC.